The entry below gives a single TCR beta chain sequence along with its context. The antigen is not known. Method: immunoSEQ multiplex PCR; TCRdb's copy keeps in-frame clones and lacks some. The data hold more than 120,000 clones, with approximately 94% observed a single time. This record belongs to a study of T cell responses to AZD1222 COVID-19 vaccine. General observations from the study: The reported proportion of spike-specific TCRs targeting unmutated variant regions was nearly half. Donor demographics were predominantly white British with a female majority; clonal diversity may be underestimated. When two AZD1222 doses had been given, Spike-specific TCR breadth and depth rose.

Germline CDR1 and CDR2: GTSNPN and SVGIG (reference sequence). CDR3 size: 13 residues. Trimming took off 4 bases at V and 4 bases at J, with 13 bases between the two ends. The TCR comes from an adult in good health. The chain employs TRBV30 and TRBJ1-2; no firm D call. The source material was peripheral blood, sampled on day 0 of AZD1222 vaccination. The CDR3 nucleotides read TGTGCCTGGAATACGCCGGGGTTCTATGGCTACACCTTC. It is translated as CAWNTPGFYGYTF. The complete variable domain, with remaining parts taken from reference TRBV30 and TRBJ1-2, reads SQTIHQWPATLVQPVGSPLSLECTVEGTSNPNLYWYRQAAGRGLQLLFYSVGIGQISSEVPQNLSASRPQDRQFILSSKKLLLSDSGFYLCAWNTPGFYGYTFGSGTRLTVV.